This T cell receptor beta chain was obtained from a study of neurological immune-mediated disorders. This clonotype was seen ten or more times. The CDR3 extends over 15 amino acids. CDR1 and CDR2 from the germline V gene are WSHSY and SAAADI. Trimming at V came to 7 bases and at J to 2 bases, leaving 2 bases not matched to a gene. TCRdb re-called the 5' RACE reads with MiXCR, one entry per CDR3 protein. The profile covers tens of thousands of distinct CDR3 sequences, with 10% to 15% appearing a single time and about 11% taken by the ten largest. The sequence was obtained from a woman between 55 and 75 years old with HTLV-1-associated myelopathy (HAM/TSP). Sequenced sample: PBMCs. The chain joins TRBV10-2 to TRBJ2-7; 16 nucleotides align to TRBD2. The CDR3 region has the DNA TGCGCCAGCATCGGGACTAGCGGGAGGGCCTACGAGCAGTACTTC. Its translation is CASIGTSGRAYEQYF.